This TCR beta chain emerged from a study of shared clonotypes between healthy human individuals. Germline-derived CDR1 and CDR2 are MDHEN and SYDVKM. Between the trimmed V and J ends, which lost 3 bases and 2 bases, there was a span of 19 bases. The CDR3 covers 17 residues. In the naive CD8 group, cells lacked CD45RO and were positively selected for CCR7, so terminally differentiated effector memory CD45RA+ cells were left out. Assay: immunoSEQ multiplex PCR; the TCRdb copy retains only in-frame clones and omits some. The profile shows around 600,000 clones, roughly 98% of them singletons. The chain joins TRBV28 to TRBJ1-2; TRBD1 is a possible D gene (5 bases). Sequenced: naive CD8+ T cells sorted from blood. The sequence derives from a man between 25 and 39 years old in good health. The chain's CDR3 is CASSFTLRRGENYGYTF. CDR3 DNA: TGTGCCAGCAGTTTCACACTCCGACGGGGGGAGAACTATGGCTACACCTTC.